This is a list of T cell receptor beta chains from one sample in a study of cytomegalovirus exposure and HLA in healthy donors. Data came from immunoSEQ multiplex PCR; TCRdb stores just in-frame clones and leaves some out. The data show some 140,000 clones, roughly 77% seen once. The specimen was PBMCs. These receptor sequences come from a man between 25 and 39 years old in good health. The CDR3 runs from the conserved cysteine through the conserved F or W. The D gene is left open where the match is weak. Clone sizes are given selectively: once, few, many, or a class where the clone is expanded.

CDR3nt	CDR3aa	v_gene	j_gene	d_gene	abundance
TGTGCCAGCAGCACTGAGGCCCTTTACAATGAGCAGTTCTTC	CASSTEALYNEQFF	TRBV9	TRBJ2-1	NA	once
TGTGCCAGCAGCTTAGAGTGGGCCCCCCATCAGCCCCAGCATTTT	CASSLEWAPHQPQHF	TRBV7-2	TRBJ1-5	NA	NA
TGTGCCAGCAGTTCTCAACTTGACACGTCTGGCTACACCTTC	CASSSQLDTSGYTF	TRBV27	TRBJ1-2	NA	NA
TGCAGCGCTCTTCAGGGGGTCCAAGAGACCCAGTACTTC	CSALQGVQETQYF	TRBV29-1	TRBJ2-5	TRBD1	few
TGCAGCGGGTCGGCGGACACCGGGGAGCTGTTTTTT	CSGSADTGELFF	TRBV29-1	TRBJ2-2	NA	NA
TGTTCCAGCAGCGGTGGGGCAAACGGCGGCTACACCTTC	CSSSGGANGGYTF	TRBV7-9	TRBJ1-2	NA	NA
TGTGCCAGCAGCTTGGGTCGGGCCTCGAGGGCCGGGGAGCTGTTTTTT	CASSLGRASRAGELFF	TRBV5-4	TRBJ2-2	NA	NA
TGTGCCACCAGCAACCTCCAGGGTCGGACCGGGGAGCTGTTTTTT	CATSNLQGRTGELFF	TRBV15	TRBJ2-2	NA	NA
TGTGCCAGCAGTGAGCCCAGAGCGGAGCAGTTCTTC	CASSEPRAEQFF	TRBV25-1	TRBJ2-1	NA	NA
TGTGCCAGCAGCTTGGAAATCCGGGACAGCCGTGAAAAACTGTTTTTT	CASSLEIRDSREKLFF	TRBV7-8	TRBJ1-4	TRBD1	NA
TGTGCCAGCAGTTCCCGTGGAGGGGCAGGGGCTAGCGGGAGTTCAGATACGCAGTATTTT	CASSSRGGAGASGSSDTQYF	TRBV27	TRBJ2-3	TRBD2	NA
TGTGCCATCAGGGGGGGGGTCGATGAGCAGTTCTTC	CAIRGGVDEQFF	TRBV10-3	TRBJ2-1	TRBD2	NA
TGTGCCAGCAGCCAAGGGGGGGAAGCCTACAATGAGCAGTTCTTC	CASSQGGEAYNEQFF	TRBV4-2	TRBJ2-1	NA	few
TGTGCCAGCAGTCTTCGACAGGGGGCCTACGAGCAGTACTTC	CASSLRQGAYEQYF	TRBV6-5	TRBJ2-7	TRBD1	NA
TGTGCCAGCATCGGGGGGGGGAGGGAGCAGTACTTC	CASIGGGREQYF	TRBV6-6	TRBJ2-7	TRBD2	NA
TGTGCCAGCACGAGTCCTGGGGCCAACGTCCTGACTTTC	CASTSPGANVLTF	TRBV28	TRBJ2-6	NA	NA
TGTGCCAGCAGCTTAACCCCGGGACTAGCGACATACAATGAGCAGTTCTTC	CASSLTPGLATYNEQFF	TRBV11-1	TRBJ2-1	TRBD2	NA
TGCGCCAGCAGCTCCAACCCGGGGGAGGGGACCCAGTACTTC	CASSSNPGEGTQYF	TRBV5-1	TRBJ2-5	TRBD2	NA
TGCGCCAGCAGCTCGGACACTCGGGAGACCCAGTACTTC	CASSSDTRETQYF	TRBV10-1	TRBJ2-5	NA	NA
TGTGCCTCCCCGAGGAGGAGTAACTATGGCTACACCTTC	CASPRRSNYGYTF	TRBV30	TRBJ1-2	NA	NA
TGTGCCAGCAGCTTGGGGAGTACAGATACGCAGTATTTT	CASSLGSTDTQYF	TRBV5-8	TRBJ2-3	NA	NA
TGTGCCAGCAGCTTACGAGGGCAGGTCTTCAATCAGCCCCAGCATTTT	CASSLRGQVFNQPQHF	TRBV7-8	TRBJ1-5	NA	NA
TGTGCCAGCAGCTTACAGGGGACTAATGAAAAACTGTTTTTT	CASSLQGTNEKLFF	TRBV11-1	TRBJ1-4	NA	NA
TGTGCCAGCAGCGAAGGGGACACACCGAACACCGGGGAGCTGTTTTTT	CASSEGDTPNTGELFF	TRBV5-8	TRBJ2-2	NA	NA
TGTGCCAGCTCGGCCGCGGCGAGAACTAGGAGGGAGACCCAGTACTTC	CASSAAARTRRETQYF	TRBV27	TRBJ2-5	NA	NA
TGTGCCAGCAGCATCGGGACTACGGTCACCGGGGAGCTGTTTTTT	CASSIGTTVTGELFF	TRBV5-4	TRBJ2-2	TRBD2	NA
TGTGCCAGCAGCTTTACTGAAAGCTCCTACAATGAGCAGTTCTTC	CASSFTESSYNEQFF	TRBV11-2	TRBJ2-1	NA	NA
TGTGCCAGTAGTAAGCCCGGGGGAGCGAACACTGAAGCTTTCTTT	CASSKPGGANTEAFF	TRBV19	TRBJ1-1	NA	NA
TGTGCCATCAGGGAAGCGGGAGGGGGCAATGAGCAGTTCTTC	CAIREAGGGNEQFF	TRBV10-3	TRBJ2-1	TRBD2	NA
TGTGCCAGCATAAATCCAGGGGAAGAGACCCAGTACTTC	CASINPGEETQYF	TRBV2	TRBJ2-5	NA	few
TGCGCCAGCAGCTTGCAGCCTAGAGAGACCCAGTACTTC	CASSLQPRETQYF	TRBV5-1	TRBJ2-5	NA	NA
TGTGCCAGCTCACCACGGGCCTGGGCCAAAAACATTCAGTACTTC	CASSPRAWAKNIQYF	TRBV18	TRBJ2-4	NA	NA
TGTGCCATCAGTGAGTCGCCAGGTAAAGCTAGCAATCAGCCCCAGCATTTT	CAISESPGKASNQPQHF	TRBV10-3	TRBJ1-5	NA	NA
TGTGCCAGCAGTGAAGCGTGGGCGGGGGGGAACACAGATACGCAGTATTTT	CASSEAWAGGNTDTQYF	TRBV2	TRBJ2-3	TRBD2	NA
TGTGCCAGCAGCCAAGATACTCCGGGACTAGGGGGCTACGAGCAGTACTTC	CASSQDTPGLGGYEQYF	TRBV4-2	TRBJ2-7	TRBD2	NA
TGTGCCATCAGTTCAGCGGGAGACCCCTACGAGCAGTACTTC	CAISSAGDPYEQYF	TRBV10-3	TRBJ2-7	TRBD2	NA
TGTGCCAGCAGTTTTGGGACTAGCGGTTCCTACGAGCAGTACTTC	CASSFGTSGSYEQYF	TRBV28	TRBJ2-7	TRBD2	NA
TGCGCCAGCAGCGGGGGCAGGACCTCTGGAAACACCATATATTTT	CASSGGRTSGNTIYF	TRBV5-1	TRBJ1-3	NA	NA
TGTGCCAGCAGCCCGGGGGGCGGGAGTGAAGGGACCCAGTACTTC	CASSPGGGSEGTQYF	TRBV5-4	TRBJ2-5	NA	NA
TGCAGCGTTGGGGGCGGACAGGGAGGGTCCTACGAGCAGTACTTC	CSVGGGQGGSYEQYF	TRBV29-1	TRBJ2-7	NA	NA
TGCAGCGTGACAGGGGAGGCGACTAACTATGGCTACACCTTC	CSVTGEATNYGYTF	TRBV29-1	TRBJ1-2	TRBD1	NA
TGTGCCAGCAGGCCAGCGGGACGCTCCTACAATGAGCAGTTCTTC	CASRPAGRSYNEQFF	TRBV9	TRBJ2-1	TRBD2	NA
TGCAGCGTTACCCCGGGACAGGGTGAATCCGGGGAGCTGTTTTTT	CSVTPGQGESGELFF	TRBV29-1	TRBJ2-2	TRBD1	NA
TGTGCCAGCAGCGTAGTCTCAACCGGGACAGATGGCTACACCTTC	CASSVVSTGTDGYTF	TRBV9	TRBJ1-2	TRBD1	NA
TGTGCCAGCAGCTCCCGGGACAGGGGGAATCAGCCCCAGCATTTT	CASSSRDRGNQPQHF	TRBV6-5	TRBJ1-5	TRBD1	NA
TGTGCCAGCAGCGTAGACCCTCGGGAGGGGAACGAGCAGTACTTC	CASSVDPREGNEQYF	TRBV9	TRBJ2-7	TRBD2	NA
TGCGCCAGCAGCTTGGGGCAGGGAGGACTAGCGGGAGTTAGAGATACGCAGTATTTT	CASSLGQGGLAGVRDTQYF	TRBV5-1	TRBJ2-3	TRBD2	once
TGTGCCACCAGCAATCCAGGCTCCTACGAGCAGTACTTC	CATSNPGSYEQYF	TRBV15	TRBJ2-7	NA	once
TGTGCCTGGAGTATTGGCGGGAGTAACAATGAGCAGTTCTTC	CAWSIGGSNNEQFF	TRBV30	TRBJ2-1	TRBD2	NA
TGTGCCAGCAGCAGAGGGGAGACAGGAGTAGCGAGTCAGCCCCAGCATTTT	CASSRGETGVASQPQHF	TRBV21-1	TRBJ1-5	NA	NA
TGTGCCAGCAGCTCTAGACCAGGGTCCACTGAAGCTTTCTTT	CASSSRPGSTEAFF	TRBV7-2	TRBJ1-1	NA	NA
TGTGCCAGCTCCGGACTAGCGGGAGGAGAGACCCAGTACTTC	CASSGLAGGETQYF	TRBV27	TRBJ2-5	TRBD2	NA
TGTGCCAGCAGTCCACGGACTAGCTGGAATGAGCAGTTCTTC	CASSPRTSWNEQFF	TRBV6-1	TRBJ2-1	TRBD2	NA
TGTGCCAGCAGTTACTCCTCCGTGCGGACCCAGTACTTC	CASSYSSVRTQYF	TRBV6-5	TRBJ2-5	NA	NA
TGTGCCAGCCTCCTAGCGGGAGTGGTTGGTACGCAGTATTTT	CASLLAGVVGTQYF	TRBV28	TRBJ2-3	TRBD2	NA
TGTGCCAGCAGTCCCCGTCCCGGGACAGGGGGAGGCGCAGATACGCAGTATTTT	CASSPRPGTGGGADTQYF	TRBV28	TRBJ2-3	TRBD1	NA
TGTGCCAGCAAGCCGTCGAACACCGGGGAGCTGTTTTTT	CASKPSNTGELFF	TRBV6-1	TRBJ2-2	NA	NA
TGTGCCAGCAGTTACTCGGTGCGGGTAACTAATGAAAAACTGTTTTTT	CASSYSVRVTNEKLFF	TRBV6-5	TRBJ1-4	NA	NA
TGCGCCAGCAGCTTGGTCAGGGGCCTGAACACCGGGGAGCTGTTTTTT	CASSLVRGLNTGELFF	TRBV5-1	TRBJ2-2	NA	NA
TGTGCCAGCAGCTTAGCGGGGTGGGGCACAGATACGCAGTATTTT	CASSLAGWGTDTQYF	TRBV11-2	TRBJ2-3	NA	few